Shown below are 28 T cell receptor beta chains from a single sample sequenced in a study of OX40 agonist ivuxolimab in advanced cancers. Here immunoSEQ multiplex PCR was the method, and the copy in TCRdb shows in-frame clones only, minus some. The sample contains around 150,000 clones, roughly 94% of which appear only once. The sequenced sample was CD4+ or CD8+ T cells sorted from blood, obtained in a trial of the OX40 agonist ivuxolimab. The receptors were gathered from an adult with an advanced solid tumor such as melanoma, head and neck, liver or kidney cancer.

The chain joins TRBV19 to TRBJ2-2; D tentatively fits TRBD1 or TRBD2 (5 bases each). The length of the CDR3 is 15 residues. Trimming shortened V by 5 bases and J by 5 bases, and 15 bases separated the two germline ends. The germline V gene encodes CDR1 LNHDA and CDR2 SQIVND (reference sequence). CDR3 bases: TGTGCCAGTAGTTCGGGACCCTGGAGGACCGGGGAGCTGTTTTTT. It codes for CASSSGPWRTGELFF.

The CDR3 bases are TGTGCCTGGAGTGTACATTACATCGGGCCTCCTGACAAGGCTTTCTTT. This codes for CAWSVHYIGPPDKAFF. The gene calls are TRBV30 and TRBJ1-1; D remains ambiguous. Germline V gene sequence: CDR1 GTSNPN, CDR2 SVGIG (reference sequence). V lost 0 bases to trimming and J lost 11 bases, with 25 bases between them. The CDR3 consists of 16 residues. The full variable domain, with the rest looked up from reference TRBV30 and TRBJ1-1, is SQTIHQWPATLVQPVGSPLSLECTVEGTSNPNLYWYRQAAGRGLQLLFYSVGIGQISSEVPQNLSASRPQDRQFILSSKKLLLSDSGFYLCAWSVHYIGPPDKAFFGQGTRLTVV.

This clone is a singleton in its sample. This chain links TRBV19 with TRBJ2-7; tentative D call: TRBD1 (6 bases). The CDR3 spans 15 residues. The V end lost 1 base, the J end lost 0 bases, and 10 bases lay between the germline ends. The germline V gene has CDR1 LNHDA and CDR2 SQIVND (reference sequence). DNA of the CDR3: TGTGCCAGTAGTATAGTTTGGGACACCTCCTACGAGCAGTACTTC. Its protein product is CASSIVWDTSYEQYF.

The V gene is TRBV2, the J gene TRBJ1-5, with a tentative D call TRBD1 (6 bases). Deletions cut 2 bases from V and 7 bases from J, with 15 bases between. The CDR3 loop spans 15 amino acids. Germline V CDR1 and CDR2: SNHLY, FYNNEI. The CDR3 bases are TGTGCCAGCAGTGAATATCCCAGGGGATGGCAGCCCCAGCATTTT. Translating it yields CASSEYPRGWQPQHF.

This chain uses TRBV7-9 with TRBJ1-2, with D possibly TRBD1 on 6 matching bases. CDR3 length equals 14 residues. Looked up from germline, CDR1 is SEHNR and CDR2 is FQNEAQ (reference sequence). V lost 5 bases and J 5 bases, leaving 15 bases between the germline ends. This chain's CDR3 is CASSTTGTQYGYTF. In DNA form, the CDR3 reads TGTGCCAGCAGCACCACCGGGACACAGTATGGCTACACCTTC.

The CDR3 DNA is TGCGCCAGCAGCTTGGTTAGCGGGGGAGAGACCCAGTACTTC. Protein sequence: CASSLVSGGETQYF. This sequence joins TRBV5-1 and TRBJ2-5, with 9 bases fitting TRBD2. The germline V gene encodes CDR1 SGHRS and CDR2 YFSETQ. Trimming cost V 0 bases and J 4 bases; bases outside gene matches: 1. This CDR3 region has 14 residues. The full variable domain, in which reference TRBV5-1 and TRBJ2-5 provide the parts outside the CDR3, is KAGVTQTPRYLIKTRGQQVTLSCSPISGHRSVSWYQQTPGQGLQFLFEYFSETQRNKGNFPGRFSGRQFSNSRSEMNVSTLELGDSALYLCASSLVSGGETQYFGPGTRLLVL.

This chain uses TRBV28 with TRBJ1-2; 8 bases are a match to TRBD1. This CDR3 has 14 residues. After removal of 5 bases from V and 5 bases from J, the junction contained 7 bases not matched to a gene. The germline gives CDR1 MDHEN, CDR2 SYDVKM. The CDR3 reads CASSTLDRVYGYTF. In DNA, the CDR3 is TGTGCCAGCAGTACCCTGGACAGGGTATATGGCTACACCTTC.

This rearrangement joins TRBV29-1 to TRBJ2-7, with D possibly being TRBD1 (6 bases). The CDR3 spans 17 residues. The V end lost 4 bases, the J end lost 3 bases, and 25 bases lay between the germline ends. Germline V gives CDR1 SQVTM, CDR2 ANQGSEA. The CDR3 protein is CSVGGKGTGQLYYEQYF. The CDR3 nucleotides are TGCAGCGTTGGAGGAAAAGGGACCGGACAGCTCTACTACGAGCAGTACTTC.

The chain links TRBV7-7 to TRBJ1-3; D is undetermined. With 5 bases removed from V and 0 bases from J, the gap between germline ends came to 11 bases. In germline, CDR1 is SSHAT, CDR2 FNYEAQ (reference sequence). The CDR3 extends over 15 amino acids. The CDR3 is CASSPDLLSGNTIYF. CDR3 bases: TGTGCCAGCAGCCCGGACCTACTCTCTGGAAACACCATATATTTT. Based on the CDR3 plus reference TRBV7-7 and TRBJ1-3, the full variable domain is GAGVSQSPRYKVTKRGQDVTLRCDPISSHATLYWYQQALGQGPEFLTYFNYEAQPDKSGLPSDRFSAERPEGSISTLTIQRTEQRDSAMYRCASSPDLLSGNTIYFGEGSWLTVV.

The chain combines TRBV6-4 with TRBJ2-3; D is unclear. Between the trimmed V and J ends, which lost 0 bases and 4 bases, there was a span of 2 bases. Germline loops: CDR1 MRHNA, CDR2 SNTAGT. This CDR3 is built from 12 residues. The CDR3 sequence: CASSDSADTQYF. As DNA, the CDR3 is TGTGCCAGCAGTGACTCGGCAGATACGCAGTATTTT.

The rearrangement uses TRBV4-1 and TRBJ2-7; D is possibly TRBD1 (6 bases). V shed 0 bases and J shed 3 bases, with 15 bases lying between them. Germline values: CDR1 MGHRA, CDR2 YSYEKL. The CDR3 runs 16 residues. CDR3 amino acids: CASSQDLSGHSYEQYF. The CDR3 nucleotides are TGCGCCAGCAGCCAAGATCTTTCGGGACACAGCTACGAGCAGTACTTC.

This chain connects TRBV11-3 to TRBJ2-1; TRBD2 aligns across 8 bases. The trim removed 1 base at V and 10 bases at J, leaving 6 bases unmatched. The CDR3 contains 14 residues. Germline V gene lookup returns CDR1 SGHNT and CDR2 YENEEA. CDR3 sequence (DNA): TGTGCCAGCAGCTTAGGGCTAGCGGGTTCCGAGCAGTTCTTC. It translates to CASSLGLAGSEQFF.

The chain uses TRBV20-1 and TRBJ2-7; no reliable D call. The CDR3 runs 11 residues. The V end lost 4 bases, the J end lost 7 bases, and 11 bases lay between the germline ends. Germline V gene data show CDR1 as DFQATT and CDR2 as SNEGSKA (reference sequence). This CDR3 is CSATPPVEQYF. The CDR3 DNA sequence: TGCAGTGCTACGCCCCCGGTTGAGCAGTACTTC.

This chain joins TRBV5-1 and TRBJ1-2; D perhaps matches TRBD1 (6 bases). Trimming pared 0 bases from V and 6 bases from J, leaving 12 bases between. There are 14 residues in the CDR3. Per germline, CDR1 SGHRS and CDR2 YFSETQ. CDR3 amino acids: CASSLVAGAHGYTF. The CDR3 DNA sequence: TGCGCCAGCAGCTTGGTGGCAGGGGCTCATGGCTACACCTTC. The variable domain in full, completed from reference TRBV5-1 and TRBJ1-2, reads KAGVTQTPRYLIKTRGQQVTLSCSPISGHRSVSWYQQTPGQGLQFLFEYFSETQRNKGNFPGRFSGRQFSNSRSEMNVSTLELGDSALYLCASSLVAGAHGYTFGSGTRLTVV.

This clone appeared once. The chain links TRBV5-4 to TRBJ1-4, with 9 bases identical to TRBD1. The V and J ends lost 4 bases and 8 bases, in that order; junction bases with no gene match: 6. Germline assignment: CDR1 SGHNT and CDR2 YYREEE (reference sequence). The length of the CDR3 is 14 residues. CDR3 bases: TGTGCCAGCAGCACCGGACAGGGGAGGGAAAAACTGTTTTTT. Its translation: CASSTGQGREKLFF.

This clone is a singleton in its sample. The chain joins TRBV9 to TRBJ2-7, with TRBD1 matching over 9 bases. Germline CDR1 and CDR2: SGDLS and YYNGEE. The CDR3 spans 15 residues. The trim removed 0 bases at V and 5 bases at J, leaving 6 bases unmatched. The CDR3 region has the DNA TGTGCCAGCAGCGTAGAGGGGACAGGGCCCCACGAGCAGTACTTC. This translates into CASSVEGTGPHEQYF. The entire variable domain, with the rest obtained from reference TRBV9 and TRBJ2-7, is as follows: DSGVTQTPKHLITATGQRVTLRCSPRSGDLSVYWYQQSLDQGLQFLIQYYNGEERAKGNILERFSAQQFPDLHSELNLSSLELGDSALYFCASSVEGTGPHEQYFGPGTRLTVT.

In its sample, this clone was seen once. The J gene is TRBJ1-4, the V gene TRBV5-6; unclear D gene. The CDR3 has 15 amino acids. Trimming pared 1 base from V and 4 bases from J, leaving 11 bases between. Germline values: CDR1 SGHDT, CDR2 YYEEEE. In nucleotides, the CDR3 is TGTGCCAGCAGCTTGATCCCGGAAAGTAATGAAAAACTGTTTTTT. This gives the protein CASSLIPESNEKLFF. Based on the CDR3 plus reference TRBV5-6 and TRBJ1-4, the full variable domain is DAGVTQSPTHLIKTRGQQVTLRCSPKSGHDTVSWYQQALGQGPQFIFQYYEEEERQRGNFPDRFSGHQFPNYSSELNVNALLLGDSALYLCASSLIPESNEKLFFGSGTQLSVL.

In its sample, this clone was seen a few times. The chain joins TRBV28 to TRBJ1-3; TRBD1 might be the D (5 bases). Trimming removed 5 bases from V and 1 base from J, with 9 bases in between. The germline gives CDR1 MDHEN, CDR2 SYDVKM. CDR3 length: 14 amino acids. Written as DNA, the CDR3 is TGTGCCAGCAGTAAACAGGCATCTGGAAACACCATATATTTT. Translation gives CASSKQASGNTIYF.

The rearrangement uses TRBV5-4 and TRBJ1-2; a possible D gene is TRBD1 (5 bases). The CDR3 sequence is 13 residues long. Per germline, CDR1 SGHNT and CDR2 YYREEE (reference sequence). The V and J ends lost 4 bases and 0 bases respectively, with 7 bases between them. The CDR3 here is CASSLTANYGYTF. Written as DNA, the CDR3 is TGTGCCAGCAGCCTGACAGCTAACTATGGCTACACCTTC. Full variable domain (rest looked up from reference TRBV5-4 and TRBJ1-2): ETGVTQSPTHLIKTRGQQVTLRCSSQSGHNTVSWYQQALGQGPQFIFQYYREEENGRGNFPPRFSGLQFPNYSSELNVNALELDDSALYLCASSLTANYGYTFGSGTRLTVV.

The V gene is TRBV6-4, the J gene TRBJ1-3, with 12 bases matching TRBD1. V shed 8 bases, J shed 0 bases, and the junction held 8 bases outside the gene matches. Germline loops: CDR1 MRHNA, CDR2 SNTAGT. The CDR3 spans 17 residues. This CDR3 reads CASLGQGAGSSGNTIYF. CDR3 coding DNA: TGTGCCAGCTTGGGACAGGGGGCAGGGTCCTCTGGAAACACCATATATTTT.

The chain links TRBV27 to TRBJ1-6, with D uncertain. CDR3 length: 16 residues. Germline-derived CDR1 and CDR2 are MNHEY and SMNVEV (reference sequence). Trimming cost V 4 bases and J 0 bases, with 10 bases left between them. The CDR3 region is CASSSALSSYNSPLHF. DNA for the CDR3: TGTGCCAGCAGTTCAGCCTTGAGCTCCTATAATTCACCCCTCCACTTT.

The chain carries TRBV5-4 and TRBJ2-1; the D is unclear. V shed 0 bases and J shed 7 bases, with 5 bases lying between them. CDR3 length: 12 residues. Germline CDR1 reads SGHNT; CDR2 reads YYREEE (reference sequence). The CDR3 DNA reads as TGTGCCAGCAGCTTGGACTGGAATGAGCAGTTCTTC. Translated, it gives CASSLDWNEQFF. The variable domain in full, with the rest retrieved from reference TRBV5-4 and TRBJ2-1, is ETGVTQSPTHLIKTRGQQVTLRCSSQSGHNTVSWYQQALGQGPQFIFQYYREEENGRGNFPPRFSGLQFPNYSSELNVNALELDDSALYLCASSLDWNEQFFGPGTRLTVL.

The chain uses TRBV6-6 and TRBJ1-5, with D hard to call. The V gene's germline CDR1 is MNHNY and CDR2 SVGAGI (reference sequence). V was pared by 8 bases and J by 1 base, with 9 bases between. The CDR3 consists of 13 residues. The chain's CDR3 is CASQVWSNQPQHF. DNA for the CDR3: TGTGCCAGCCAGGTTTGGAGCAATCAGCCCCAGCATTTT.

This clone was recorded once. The chain joins TRBV6-4 to TRBJ1-1, with 8 positions matching TRBD1. With 7 bases clipped from V and 7 bases from J, the junction kept 8 bases outside the gene matches. The CDR3 length is 13 residues. Germline CDR1 is MRHNA and CDR2 is SNTAGT. The CDR3 nucleotides are TGTGCCAGCAAGGGACAGGCTGACGGTGAAGCTTTCTTT. Protein: CASKGQADGEAFF.

The chain uses TRBV4-1 and TRBJ1-4, with D maybe TRBD1 (6 bases). V was clipped by 2 bases and J by 8 bases, with 15 bases between them. The V gene's germline CDR1 is MGHRA and CDR2 YSYEKL. CDR3 length: 15 amino acids. This CDR3 reads CASSQLGGSGEKLFF. The DNA for the CDR3 is TGCGCCAGCAGCCAATTAGGGGGTTCTGGGGAAAAACTGTTTTTT.

This clone was observed once. The V call is TRBV7-2, the J call TRBJ2-3; 13 nucleotides agree with TRBD2. V shed 4 bases, J shed 4 bases, and the junction held 8 bases outside the gene matches. The V gene's germline CDR1 is SGHTA and CDR2 FQGNSA. This CDR3 comprises 17 residues. The CDR3 DNA reads as TGTGCCAGCAGCTCCCTGACTAGCGGGAGGAAGGCAGATACGCAGTATTTT. Protein product: CASSSLTSGRKADTQYF.

The V and J genes are TRBV19 and TRBJ2-2; TRBD2 matches 12 bases. V lost 3 bases to trimming and J lost 3 bases; unmatched junction nucleotides: 8. CDR1 and CDR2 (germline): LNHDA, SQIVND (reference sequence). The CDR3 covers 18 residues. The CDR3 coding sequence is TGTGCCAGTAGTATCGGCCTAGCGGGAGGGCGTGACACCGGGGAGCTGTTTTTT. Translation: CASSIGLAGGRDTGELFF.

The V call is TRBV5-1, the J call TRBJ1-2; D is uncertain. This CDR3 is 14 amino acids long. The V gene's germline CDR1 is SGHRS and CDR2 YFSETQ. Trimming took 0 bases from V and 6 from J, leaving 12 bases between them. For the CDR3, the DNA is TGCGCCAGCAGCTTGGGATCGGGGAGGGATGGCTACACCTTC. Translating gives CASSLGSGRDGYTF.